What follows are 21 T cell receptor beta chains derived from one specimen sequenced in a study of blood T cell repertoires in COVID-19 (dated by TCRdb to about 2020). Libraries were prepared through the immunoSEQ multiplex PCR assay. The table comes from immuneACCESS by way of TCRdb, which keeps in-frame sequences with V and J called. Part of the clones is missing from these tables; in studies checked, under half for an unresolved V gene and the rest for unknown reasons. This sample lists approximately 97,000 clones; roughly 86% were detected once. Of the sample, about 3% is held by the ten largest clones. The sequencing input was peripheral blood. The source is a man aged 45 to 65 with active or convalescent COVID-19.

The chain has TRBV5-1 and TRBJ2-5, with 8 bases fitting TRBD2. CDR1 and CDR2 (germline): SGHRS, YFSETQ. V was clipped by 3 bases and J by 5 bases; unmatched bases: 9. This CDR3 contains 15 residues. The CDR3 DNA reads TGCGCCAGCAGCTACCCCGGGGGGGGTCAGGAGACCCAGTACTTC. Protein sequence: CASSYPGGGQETQYF.

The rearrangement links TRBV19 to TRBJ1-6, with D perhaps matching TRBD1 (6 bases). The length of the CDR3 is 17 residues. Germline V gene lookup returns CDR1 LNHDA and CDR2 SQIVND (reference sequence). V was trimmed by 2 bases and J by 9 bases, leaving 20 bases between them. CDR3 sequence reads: CASSIRADSGVGSPLHF. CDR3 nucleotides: TGTGCCAGTAGTATAAGAGCGGACAGTGGGGTTGGTTCACCCCTCCACTTT.

In nucleotides, the CDR3 is TGTGCCAGCATCCGACTTCCTAGCACTGAAGCTTTCTTT. Translated: CASIRLPSTEAFF. This chain links TRBV28 with TRBJ1-1, with D hard to call. The CDR3 consists of 13 residues. V lost 7 bases, J lost 4 bases, and 13 bases lay in between. Germline V lookup: CDR1 MDHEN, CDR2 SYDVKM.

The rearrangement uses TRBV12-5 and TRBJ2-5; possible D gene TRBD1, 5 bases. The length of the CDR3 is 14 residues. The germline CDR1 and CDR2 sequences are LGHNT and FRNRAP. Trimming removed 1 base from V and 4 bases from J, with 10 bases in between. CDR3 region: CASGLGQRGETQYF. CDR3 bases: TGTGCTAGTGGTTTGGGACAAAGGGGAGAGACCCAGTACTTC.

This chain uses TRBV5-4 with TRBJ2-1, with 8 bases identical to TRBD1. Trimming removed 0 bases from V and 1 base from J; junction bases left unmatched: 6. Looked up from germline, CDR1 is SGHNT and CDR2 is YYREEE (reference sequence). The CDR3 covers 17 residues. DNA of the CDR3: TGTGCCAGCAGCTTGGCCTCAGGGGGCGCTTCCTACAATGAGCAGTTCTTC. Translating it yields CASSLASGGASYNEQFF.

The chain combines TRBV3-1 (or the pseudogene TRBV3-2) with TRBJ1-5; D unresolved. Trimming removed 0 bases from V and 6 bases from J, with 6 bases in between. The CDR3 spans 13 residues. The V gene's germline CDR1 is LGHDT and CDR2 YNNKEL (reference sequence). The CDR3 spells CASSQDLVQPQHF. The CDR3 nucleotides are TGTGCCAGCAGCCAAGACCTCGTTCAGCCCCAGCATTTT.

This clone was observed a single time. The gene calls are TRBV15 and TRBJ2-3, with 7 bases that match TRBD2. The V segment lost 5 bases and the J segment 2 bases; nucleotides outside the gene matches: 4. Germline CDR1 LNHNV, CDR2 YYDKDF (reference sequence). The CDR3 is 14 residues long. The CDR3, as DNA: TGTGCCACCAGCGATCGGGACTACACAGATACGCAGTATTTT. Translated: CATSDRDYTDTQYF.

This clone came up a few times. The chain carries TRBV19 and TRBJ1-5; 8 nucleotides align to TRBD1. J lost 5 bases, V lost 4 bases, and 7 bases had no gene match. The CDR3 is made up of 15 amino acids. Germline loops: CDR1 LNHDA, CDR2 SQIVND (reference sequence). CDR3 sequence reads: CASSRENRGDQPQHF. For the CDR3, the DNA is TGTGCCAGTAGTAGGGAAAACAGGGGGGATCAGCCCCAGCATTTT.

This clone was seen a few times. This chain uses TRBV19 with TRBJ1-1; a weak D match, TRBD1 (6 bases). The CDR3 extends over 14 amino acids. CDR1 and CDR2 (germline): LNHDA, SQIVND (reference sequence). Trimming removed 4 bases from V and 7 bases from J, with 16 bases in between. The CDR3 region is CASSTTGKTLEAFF. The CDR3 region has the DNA TGTGCCAGTAGTACGACAGGAAAAACCCTTGAAGCTTTCTTT. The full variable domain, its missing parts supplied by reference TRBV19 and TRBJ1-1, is DGGITQSPKYLFRKEGQNVTLSCEQNLNHDAMYWYRQDPGQGLRLIYYSQIVNDFQKGDIAEGYSVSREKKESFPLTVTSAQKNPTAFYLCASSTTGKTLEAFFGQGTRLTVV.

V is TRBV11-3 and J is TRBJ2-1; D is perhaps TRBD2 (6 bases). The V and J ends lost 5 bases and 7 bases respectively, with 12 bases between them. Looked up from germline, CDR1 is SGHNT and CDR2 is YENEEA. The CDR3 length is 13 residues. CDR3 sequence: CASSIRERNEQFF. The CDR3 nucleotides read TGTGCCAGCAGCATCCGGGAGCGGAATGAGCAGTTCTTC.

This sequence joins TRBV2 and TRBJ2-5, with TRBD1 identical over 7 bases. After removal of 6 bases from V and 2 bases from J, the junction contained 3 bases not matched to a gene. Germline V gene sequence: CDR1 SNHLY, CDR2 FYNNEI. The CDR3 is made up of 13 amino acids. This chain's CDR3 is CASRATGQETQYF. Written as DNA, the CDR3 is TGTGCCAGCAGAGCGACAGGGCAAGAGACCCAGTACTTC.

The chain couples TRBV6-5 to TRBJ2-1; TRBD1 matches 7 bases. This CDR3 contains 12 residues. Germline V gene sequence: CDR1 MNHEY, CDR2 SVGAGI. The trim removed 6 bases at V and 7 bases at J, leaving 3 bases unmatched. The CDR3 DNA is TGTGCCAGCAGCACAGGGGTTAATGAGCAGTTCTTC. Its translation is CASSTGVNEQFF.

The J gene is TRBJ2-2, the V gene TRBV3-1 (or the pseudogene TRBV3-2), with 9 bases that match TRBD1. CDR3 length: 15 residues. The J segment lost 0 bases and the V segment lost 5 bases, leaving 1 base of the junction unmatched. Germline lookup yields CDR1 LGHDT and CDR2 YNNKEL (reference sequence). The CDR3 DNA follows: TGTGCCAGCAGCACAGGGGGCTCGAACACCGGGGAGCTGTTTTTT. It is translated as CASSTGGSNTGELFF.

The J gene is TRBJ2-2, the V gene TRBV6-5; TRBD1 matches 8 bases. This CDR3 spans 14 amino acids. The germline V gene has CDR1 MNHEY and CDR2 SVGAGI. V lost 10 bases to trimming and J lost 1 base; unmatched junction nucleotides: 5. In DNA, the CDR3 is TGTGCCACAAGGACAGGGTTGAACACCGGGGAGCTGTTTTTT. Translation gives CATRTGLNTGELFF.

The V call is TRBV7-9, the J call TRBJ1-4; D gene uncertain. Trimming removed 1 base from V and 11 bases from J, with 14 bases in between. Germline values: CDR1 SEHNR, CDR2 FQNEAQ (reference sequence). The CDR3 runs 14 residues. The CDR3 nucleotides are TGTGCCAGCAGCTTAGATTCGGGAGGTCCCAAACTGTTTTTT. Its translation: CASSLDSGGPKLFF.

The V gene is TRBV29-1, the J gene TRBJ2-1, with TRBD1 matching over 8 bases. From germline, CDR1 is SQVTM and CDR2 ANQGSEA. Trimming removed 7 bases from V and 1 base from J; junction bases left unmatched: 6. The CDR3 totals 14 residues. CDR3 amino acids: CSDSRGLSYNEQFF. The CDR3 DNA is TGCAGCGACTCCAGGGGGCTTTCCTACAATGAGCAGTTCTTC.

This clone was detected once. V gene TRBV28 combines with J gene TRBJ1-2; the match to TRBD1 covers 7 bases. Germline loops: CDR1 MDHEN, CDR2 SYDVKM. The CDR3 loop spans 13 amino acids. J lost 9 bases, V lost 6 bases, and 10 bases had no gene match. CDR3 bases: TGTGCCAGCAGCCCCGGACAGGTCGGGAGCTACACCTTC. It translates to CASSPGQVGSYTF.

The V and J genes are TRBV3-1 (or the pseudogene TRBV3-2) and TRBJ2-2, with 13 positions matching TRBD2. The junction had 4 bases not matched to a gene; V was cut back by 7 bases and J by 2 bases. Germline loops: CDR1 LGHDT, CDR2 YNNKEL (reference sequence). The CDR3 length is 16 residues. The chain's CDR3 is CASTRLAGGNTGELFF. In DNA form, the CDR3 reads TGTGCCAGCACCCGACTAGCGGGGGGTAACACCGGGGAGCTGTTTTTT.

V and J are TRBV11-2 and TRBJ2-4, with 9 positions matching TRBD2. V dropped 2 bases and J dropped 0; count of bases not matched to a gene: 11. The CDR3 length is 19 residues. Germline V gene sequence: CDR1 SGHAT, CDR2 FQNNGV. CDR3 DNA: TGTGCCAGCAGCTTAAGGATGGGCGGGGGGGCCCTAGCCAAAAACATTCAGTACTTC. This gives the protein CASSLRMGGGALAKNIQYF.

In nucleotides, the CDR3 is TGCAGCGTTGGCAGGGATTCCTACAATGAGCAGTTCTTC. This sequence encodes CSVGRDSYNEQFF. The chain recombines TRBV29-1 with TRBJ2-1; tentatively, D is TRBD1 (5 bases). Per germline, CDR1 SQVTM and CDR2 ANQGSEA. There are 13 residues in the CDR3. The ends were cut back, 4 bases at V and 1 base at J, with 8 bases in the middle.

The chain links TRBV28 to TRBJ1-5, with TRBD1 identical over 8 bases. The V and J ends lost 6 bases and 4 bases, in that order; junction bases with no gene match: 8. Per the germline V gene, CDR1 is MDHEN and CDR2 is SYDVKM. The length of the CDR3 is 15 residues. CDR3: CASSLSTGGNQPQHF. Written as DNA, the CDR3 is TGTGCCAGCAGCTTAAGTACAGGGGGGAATCAGCCCCAGCATTTT.